The 5 T cell receptor beta chains in this list originate from one sample, sequenced in a study of glioma-infiltrating T cells after dendritic cell vaccination. The method was immunoSEQ multiplex PCR; TCRdb's version includes in-frame clones alone and lacks a portion of them. The sample contains fewer than 40,000 clones, more than 90% of which appear only once. This specimen consisted of blood, obtained before dendritic cell vaccination. The source of these receptors is a human donor with glioblastoma.

The chain joins TRBV6-5 to TRBJ1-2; D is perhaps TRBD1 (5 bases). Germline CDR1 MNHEY, CDR2 SVGAGI. The CDR3 extends over 12 amino acids. Trimming shortened V by 2 bases and J by 8 bases, and 9 bases separated the two germline ends. CDR3 in DNA: TGTGCCAGCAGTTACGGAGGGGAGGGCTACACCTTC. Amino acids: CASSYGGEGYTF.

The chain joins TRBV4-2 to TRBJ1-5; 8 bases line up with TRBD1. Germline CDR1 is LGHNA and CDR2 is YNFKEQ. Trimming removed 3 bases from V and 0 bases from J; junction bases left unmatched: 7. This CDR3 comprises 17 residues. Here the CDR3 reads CASSQDTGGYSNQPQHF. Written as DNA, the CDR3 is TGTGCCAGCAGCCAGGACACAGGGGGATATAGCAATCAGCCCCAGCATTTT.

The rearrangement links TRBV5-1 to TRBJ1-6; the match to TRBD1 covers 10 bases. CDR1 and CDR2 from the germline V gene are SGHRS and YFSETQ. Losses at the gene ends were 0 bases for V and 10 bases for J; bases not matched to a gene: 7. The CDR3 is 16 amino acids. The CDR3 sequence: CASSLGDRGLESPLHF. The CDR3 DNA is TGCGCCAGCAGCTTGGGCGACAGGGGGCTCGAATCACCCCTCCACTTT.

This chain joins TRBV4-2 and TRBJ2-5; weak D call: TRBD1 (5 bases). The CDR3 sequence is 15 residues long. In germline, CDR1 is LGHNA, CDR2 YNFKEQ. V lost 0 bases and J lost 2, with 10 bases in between. The CDR3 DNA follows: TGTGCCAGCAGCCAAGACAGGGCCCTACAAGAGACCCAGTACTTC. It yields the protein CASSQDRALQETQYF.

This chain uses TRBV11-1 with TRBJ2-3; TRBD1 aligns across 7 bases. The CDR3 is made up of 12 amino acids. The germline CDR1 and CDR2 sequences are SGHAT and FQDESV (reference sequence). The junction had 2 bases not matched to a gene; V was cut back by 5 bases and J by 6 bases. CDR3 nucleotide sequence: TGTGCCAGCAGCCCCAGGGGGGATACGCAGTATTTT. Protein: CASSPRGDTQYF.